The rows below give T cell receptor beta chains drawn from one sample of a study of blood T cell repertoires in COVID-19. Sequencing used immunoSEQ multiplex PCR; TCRdb keeps in-frame clones, though not all of them. The sample yields approximately 300,000 clones, approximately 92% seen once. Sequencing input: peripheral blood. These receptors were obtained from a woman aged 30 to 39 with COVID-19, enrolled during active disease. Both conserved end residues are part of each CDR3. D genes are given only for firm matches. Clone size is stated in some rows and not others, as once, few, many or a class when expanded.

d_gene	v_gene	j_gene	abundance	CDR3aa	CDR3nt
-	TRBV10-3	TRBJ1-1	-	CAISEALAVNTEAFF	TGTGCCATCAGTGAAGCTCTGGCGGTGAACACTGAAGCTTTCTTT
-	TRBV28	TRBJ1-1	few	CASSRLQGGTEAFF	TGTGCCAGCAGTCGACTACAGGGAGGGACTGAAGCTTTCTTT
-	TRBV5-1	TRBJ1-1	-	CASTPDSLNTEAFF	TGCGCCAGCACCCCGGACAGTTTGAACACTGAAGCTTTCTTT
TRBD2	TRBV30	TRBJ2-7	-	CAWRGKGLAGNYEQYF	TGTGCCTGGAGGGGTAAAGGGCTAGCGGGGAACTACGAGCAGTACTTC
-	TRBV2	TRBJ2-7	-	CASSSDSYEQYF	TGTGCCAGCAGTAGCGACAGCTACGAGCAGTACTTC
TRBD1	TRBV30	TRBJ1-1	-	CAWSEGTVSWVGFF	TGTGCCTGGAGTGAGGGGACAGTTTCTTGGGTGGGTTTCTTT
-	TRBV6-5	TRBJ1-2	once	CASSYFGGEYGYTF	TGTGCCAGCAGTTACTTCGGCGGGGAATATGGCTACACCTTC
TRBD1	TRBV24-1	TRBJ2-3	-	CATSDLSGGADTQYF	TGTGCCACCAGTGATTTATCAGGGGGCGCAGATACGCAGTATTTT
-	TRBV2	TRBJ2-7	-	CASSNAIYEQYF	TGTGCCAGCAGCAACGCTATCTACGAGCAGTACTTC
TRBD1	TRBV29-1	TRBJ2-7	once	CSVEGRHRGSYEQYF	TGCAGCGTTGAAGGGCGTCACAGGGGATCCTACGAGCAGTACTTC
-	TRBV7-6	TRBJ1-1	-	CASSLGKGYMPEAFF	TGTGCCAGCAGCTTAGGTAAGGGGTACATGCCTGAAGCTTTCTTT
TRBD1	TRBV11-2	TRBJ1-1	-	CASSPQGAEAFF	TGTGCCAGCAGCCCCCAGGGGGCTGAAGCTTTCTTT
-	TRBV5-6	TRBJ1-1	once	CASSRRYTEAFF	TGTGCCAGCAGCCGGAGGTATACTGAAGCTTTCTTT
TRBD2	TRBV7-9	TRBJ2-7	few	CASSLSGGIHEQYF	TGTGCCAGCAGCTTATCGGGGGGTATCCACGAGCAGTACTTC
TRBD1	TRBV4-1	TRBJ2-6	-	CASSQVVPGQGAGANVLTF	TGCGCCAGCAGCCAAGTCGTACCGGGACAGGGGGCTGGGGCCAACGTCCTGACTTTC
-	TRBV27	TRBJ1-2	-	CAAGVDYGYTF	TGTGCTGCGGGGGTCGACTATGGCTACACCTTC
TRBD1	TRBV28	TRBJ1-2	-	CASVQGDNYGYTF	TGTGCCAGTGTTCAGGGGGATAACTATGGCTACACCTTC
TRBD1	TRBV7-6	TRBJ2-7	few	CASSLEPGGSYEQYF	TGTGCCAGCAGCTTAGAGCCAGGGGGCTCCTACGAGCAGTACTTC
-	TRBV28	TRBJ1-2	-	CASKLGAVPHESWGYTF	TGTGCCAGCAAGCTAGGCGCAGTTCCCCATGAAAGTTGGGGCTACACCTTC
-	TRBV2	TRBJ2-1	-	CASITAPSSYNEQFF	TGTGCCAGCATTACCGCGCCGAGCTCCTACAATGAGCAGTTCTTC
TRBD2	TRBV7-2	TRBJ2-2	-	CASSLYSGRSTGELFF	TGTGCCAGCAGCTTATATAGCGGGAGAAGTACCGGGGAGCTGTTTTTT
-	TRBV5-6	TRBJ2-5	-	CASSFGRDQETQYF	TGTGCCAGCAGCTTCGGGCGGGATCAAGAGACCCAGTACTTC
TRBD2	TRBV12-5	TRBJ2-3	-	CASALILSGTTDTQYF	TGTGCTAGTGCCCTTATCCTTAGCGGGACCACAGATACGCAGTATTTT
TRBD2	TRBV7-2	TRBJ2-3	-	CASSLNSGGPADTQYF	TGTGCCAGCAGCTTAAATTCGGGAGGGCCGGCGGATACGCAGTATTTT
-	TRBV5-1	TRBJ2-3	-	CASSLSRASTDTQYF	TGCGCCAGCAGCTTATCGCGGGCCAGCACAGATACGCAGTATTTT
-	TRBV6-5	TRBJ1-1	few	CASIRLEMNTEAFF	TGTGCCAGCATCAGACTAGAAATGAACACTGAAGCTTTCTTT
-	TRBV7-9	TRBJ1-1	once	CASAQVTEAFF	TGTGCCAGCGCCCAGGTTACTGAAGCTTTCTTT